A single sample gave rise to the 14 T cell receptor beta chains below, sequenced in a study of identical twins (dated by TCRdb to 2016 to 2018). Library prep was done by 5' RACE. The sample was run on an Illumina HiSeq 2000. The public reads were reprocessed in TCRdb via fastp at Q25 and MiXCR, keeping in-frame beta chains. Each entry merges the rows of one CDR3 protein and shows their most common DNA and genes. The table for this sample lists 690,000 or so distinct CDR3 sequences; around 5.7% of them were counted only once. Of the sample, about 1.8% is held by the ten largest clones. Source material: naive T cells sorted from blood. The cell subset or site label, read with the paper, signifies: cells isolated with a human naive T-cell isolation kit. All receptors come from a man aged 18-30 years in good health.

This clonotype was observed many times. The chain employs TRBV20-1 and TRBJ1-3; D possibly corresponds to TRBD1 (6 bases). This CDR3 spans 13 amino acids. CDR1 is DFQATT and CDR2 is SNEGSKA in the germline V gene (reference sequence). Trimming pared 5 bases from V and 8 bases from J, leaving 16 bases between. Written as DNA, the CDR3 is TGCAGTGCTCCCGCAGGGGTTAGAGACACCATATATTTT. It yields the protein CSAPAGVRDTIYF.

This clonotype was observed at least ten times. The chain carries TRBV7-9 and TRBJ2-7; D may be TRBD1 or TRBD2 (5 bases each). Trimming pared 6 bases from V and 4 bases from J, leaving 13 bases between. There are 13 residues in the CDR3. Germline CDR1 reads SEHNR; CDR2 reads FQNEAQ (reference sequence). In DNA, the CDR3 is TGTGCCAGCAGTTACGGGACGGCGTACGAGCAGTACGTC. Translation gives CASSYGTAYEQYV.

The table lists this clonotype with many counts. The V gene is TRBV20-1, the J gene TRBJ2-3, with a tentative D call TRBD2 (5 bases). The V end was cut by 6 bases, the J end by 4 bases, with 14 bases between. Germline assignment: CDR1 DFQATT and CDR2 SNEGSKA (reference sequence). The CDR3 consists of 13 residues. The CDR3 DNA sequence: TGCAGTGCCCGGACTGCCTGGCCAGATACGCAGTATTTT. Translating gives CSARTAWPDTQYF.

This clonotype was seen a handful of times. The gene calls are TRBV14 and TRBJ1-1; D is unclear. Germline-derived CDR1 and CDR2 are SGHDN and FVKESK. The CDR3 length is 12 residues. V was cut by 1 base and J by 7 bases, with 7 bases left in between. In DNA, the CDR3 is TGTGCCAGCAGCCAAGCACCGGTTGAAGCTTTCTTT. It yields the protein CASSQAPVEAFF.

This clonotype was seen only a few times. The chain uses TRBV9 and TRBJ2-1; tentatively, D is TRBD2 (6 bases). The length of the CDR3 is 16 residues. Trimming pared 4 bases from V and 3 bases from J, leaving 17 bases between. CDR1 and CDR2 from the germline V gene are SGDLS and YYNGEE. The CDR3 DNA follows: TGTGCCAGCAGCACCCGGGACTCCTATTACTACAATGAGCAGTTCTTC. The encoded protein is CASSTRDSYYYNEQFF.

Notes on this clonotype: With a much larger clone just one base away, this may be a read error. The genes are TRBV10-2 and TRBJ2-1; the match to TRBD1 covers 10 bases. CDR1 and CDR2 from the germline V gene are WSHSY and SAAADI. The CDR3 extends over 16 amino acids. CDR3 amino acids: CASSRSGDRGLNEQLF. The CDR3 nucleotides are TGCGCCAGCAGTCGGTCTGGGGACAGGGGCCTCAATGAGCAGCTCTTC.

A few counts support this clonotype. V usage is TRBV5-1 and J usage is TRBJ1-1; 7 positions agree with TRBD1. The CDR3 covers 15 residues. Trimming cost V 4 bases and J 0 bases; bases outside gene matches: 6. CDR1 is SGHRS, CDR2 YFSETQ, per germline. The CDR3 region has the DNA TGCGCCAGCAGCAGGACTGACAGGGTGAACACTGAAGCTTTCTTT. Translating gives CASSRTDRVNTEAFF.

For this clonotype: The junction differs from germline at one of its ends, possibly a read error. This chain links TRBV6-1 with TRBJ2-5; D unresolved. This CDR3 contains 8 residues. Germline lookup yields CDR1 MNHNS and CDR2 SASEGT. The CDR3 nucleotides read TGTGCCAGCCCCGAAGACGGCTTC. It codes for CASPEDGF.

This clonotype was seen at least ten times. The chain links TRBV5-6 to TRBJ2-2, with 10 bases that match TRBD1. From germline, CDR1 is SGHDT and CDR2 YYEEEE. The trim removed 4 bases at V and 6 bases at J, leaving 3 bases unmatched. This CDR3 spans 14 amino acids. Here the CDR3 DNA reads TGTGCCAGCAGCGGAGGGACAGGGGCCGGGGAGCTGTTTTTT. Residues: CASSGGTGAGELFF.

This clonotype has more than one count but fewer than ten. This chain connects TRBV6-5 to TRBJ2-2; 12 bases are a match to TRBD2. The CDR3 length is 18 residues. Germline lookup yields CDR1 MNHEY and CDR2 SVGAGI. The V segment lost 2 bases and the J segment 6 bases; nucleotides outside the gene matches: 10. The CDR3 loop is CASSYRGASGRAAGELFF. CDR3 DNA sequence: TGTGCCAGCAGTTACCGTGGGGCTAGCGGGAGGGCCGCCGGGGAGCTGTTTTTT.

The chain carries TRBV7-8 and TRBJ2-7; 9 nucleotides agree with TRBD1. Germline CDR1 SGHVS, CDR2 FQNEAQ. V was pared by 4 bases and J by 1 base, with 5 bases of the junction left unmatched. The CDR3 runs 15 residues. CDR3 sequence reads: CASSSGTGPSYEQYV. The CDR3 bases are TGTGCCAGCAGCTCCGGGACAGGGCCTTCCTACGAGCAGTACGTC.

This clonotype was seen many times. The chain joins TRBV20-1 to TRBJ1-5, with D possibly being TRBD1 (5 bases). V was cut by 6 bases and J by 0 bases, with 18 bases left in between. The CDR3 is made up of 16 amino acids. CDR1 is DFQATT and CDR2 is SNEGSKA in the germline V gene (reference sequence). The CDR3 DNA reads TGCAGTGCCACTGCCGGGGGTGATTATAGCAATCAGCCCCAGCATTTT. Translating gives CSATAGGDYSNQPQHF.

The sample holds a few counts of this clonotype. V is TRBV12-3 or TRBV12-4 and J is TRBJ2-1; weak D call: TRBD2 (6 bases). V shed 5 bases and J shed 0 bases, with 14 bases lying between them. This CDR3 comprises 16 residues. CDR3 sequence (DNA): TGTGCCAGCAGTGGGAGGCAGCGGGCCTCCTACAATGAGCAGTTCTTC. This sequence encodes CASSGRQRASYNEQFF.

This clonotype was seen ten or more times. The chain uses TRBV29-1 and TRBJ1-6; D call uncertain. The CDR3 is 13 amino acids. The V gene lost 4 bases and the J gene lost 1 base, with 5 bases spanning the gap. Germline assignment: CDR1 SQVTM and CDR2 ANQGSEA. The CDR3 nucleotides are TGCAGCGTTGGTCGGTCCTATAATTCACCCCTCCACTTT. Its protein product is CSVGRSYNSPLHF.